The 29 T cell receptor beta chains in this list originate from one sample, sequenced in a study of blood T cell repertoires in COVID-19. Profiling relied on immunoSEQ multiplex PCR, and the TCRdb table lists in-frame clones only, not all of them. The table shows about 50,000 clones, with roughly 88% occurring only once. Sample: peripheral blood. These receptor sequences come from a human donor in a cohort sampled during active COVID-19.

This clone was seen just once. The CDR3 DNA is TGTGCCAGTCGGGGGATATCCTACAATGAGCAGTTCTTC. It translates to CASRGISYNEQFF. V gene TRBV12-3 or TRBV12-4 combines with J gene TRBJ2-1, with a weak D call TRBD2 (6 bases). The CDR3 has 13 amino acids. Trimming took 9 bases from V and 1 from J, leaving 10 bases between them.

This chain joins TRBV29-1 and TRBJ2-7; TRBD1 might be the D (6 bases). This CDR3 has 12 amino acids. V lost 5 bases to trimming and J lost 3 bases, with 11 bases between them. Per the germline V gene, CDR1 is SQVTM and CDR2 is ANQGSEA. Here the CDR3 DNA reads TGCAGCGTTCGCGAAGGGGGCTACGAGCAGTACTTC. Its translation: CSVREGGYEQYF.

The V call is TRBV5-6, the J call TRBJ2-3; 10 nucleotides agree with TRBD2. The CDR3 runs to 16 residues. The V and J ends lost 4 bases and 2 bases, in that order; junction bases with no gene match: 7. The germline V gene has CDR1 SGHDT and CDR2 YYEEEE. The CDR3 protein is CASSPLAGAFTDTQYF. The CDR3 nucleotides are TGTGCCAGCAGCCCGCTAGCGGGAGCATTCACAGATACGCAGTATTTT.

This chain uses TRBV7-2 with TRBJ2-4; 13 positions match TRBD2. The CDR3 consists of 15 residues. Germline CDR1 reads SGHTA; CDR2 reads FQGNSA. Trimming took 1 base from V and 13 from J; bases not matched to a gene: 7. This chain's CDR3 is CASSLDGGTSGAQYF. For the CDR3, the DNA is TGTGCCAGCAGCTTAGATGGCGGGACTAGCGGGGCCCAGTACTTC.

The chain is built from TRBV2 and TRBJ1-5; TRBD1 matches 8 bases. The CDR3 sequence is 15 residues long. Germline CDR1 SNHLY, CDR2 FYNNEI. The J segment lost 6 bases and the V segment lost 6 bases, leaving 10 bases of the junction unmatched. This CDR3 reads CASSAGGGRGQPQHF. CDR3 DNA sequence: TGTGCCAGCAGCGCAGGGGGCGGGAGGGGTCAGCCCCAGCATTTT.

The chain recombines TRBV6-1 with TRBJ1-3, with a weak D call TRBD1 (6 bases). Germline loops: CDR1 MNHNS, CDR2 SASEGT. The CDR3 has 16 amino acids. Trimming took 3 bases from V and 2 from J, leaving 14 bases between them. The CDR3 region is CASSDLGGVTGNTIYF. CDR3 nucleotide sequence: TGTGCCAGCAGTGACCTAGGGGGAGTCACTGGAAACACCATATATTTT.

V gene TRBV5-1 combines with J gene TRBJ2-3; D call uncertain. The CDR3 is 14 amino acids. Trimming cost V 0 bases and J 0 bases, with 5 bases left between them. Germline V gene lookup returns CDR1 SGHRS and CDR2 YFSETQ. In DNA, the CDR3 is TGCGCCAGCAGCTTGGTCCAGAGCACAGATACGCAGTATTTT. Translating gives CASSLVQSTDTQYF.

The CDR3 DNA follows: TGTGCCAGCGGTGAGGTAAGGCGGGCCGGCAATCAGCCCCAGCATTTT. Encoded protein: CASGEVRRAGNQPQHF. J is TRBJ1-5 and V is TRBV28; D gene uncertain. This CDR3 spans 16 amino acids. Germline CDR1 is MDHEN and CDR2 is SYDVKM. Trimming shortened V by 8 bases and J by 2 bases, and 19 bases separated the two germline ends.

The rearrangement joins TRBV4-2 to TRBJ2-3; D is perhaps TRBD2 (6 bases). The CDR3 totals 16 residues. Trimming shortened V by 0 bases and J by 0 bases, and 10 bases separated the two germline ends. Per germline, CDR1 LGHNA and CDR2 YNFKEQ. This chain's CDR3 is CASSQELADSTDTQYF. The CDR3 DNA reads TGTGCCAGCAGCCAAGAACTAGCTGACAGCACAGATACGCAGTATTTT.

J is TRBJ2-7 and V is TRBV5-6, with a weak D call TRBD1 (6 bases). The CDR3 runs to 13 residues. Germline CDR1 and CDR2: SGHDT and YYEEEE. Trimming pared 5 bases from V and 5 bases from J, leaving 14 bases between. In DNA form, the CDR3 reads TGTGCCAGCAGTTTCCTAGGGGGAAACGAGCAGTACTTC. Encoded protein: CASSFLGGNEQYF.

This chain joins TRBV28 and TRBJ2-3; 8 bases agree with TRBD1. The CDR3 covers 16 residues. Germline V gene lookup returns CDR1 MDHEN and CDR2 SYDVKM. Trimming at V came to 5 bases and at J to 4 bases, leaving 11 bases not matched to a gene. DNA of the CDR3: TGTGCCAGCAGTGCACCTACAGGGGGGTGGGCAGATACGCAGTATTTT. Protein: CASSAPTGGWADTQYF.

The chain combines TRBV20-1 with TRBJ2-1; D remains ambiguous. V gave up 5 bases and J gave up 12 bases, with 14 bases separating them. This CDR3 comprises 11 residues. Germline CDR1 is DFQATT and CDR2 is SNEGSKA (reference sequence). DNA for the CDR3: TGCAGTGCTCCTCAGGAAGTAAGGCAGTTCTTC. Translation gives CSAPQEVRQFF.

This clone has a single count. This chain links TRBV28 with TRBJ2-7; maybe TRBD2 (6 bases). Trimming took 7 bases from V and 6 from J, leaving 28 bases between them. The CDR3 runs 17 residues. Germline CDR1 reads MDHEN; CDR2 reads SYDVKM. CDR3 nucleotides: TGTGCCAGCACCTGGGGGTGGACGACGGAGGGTGGAATCGAGCAGTACTTC. Residues: CASTWGWTTEGGIEQYF.

The chain uses TRBV5-4 and TRBJ2-1; 8 bases agree with TRBD2. The CDR3 covers 17 residues. Trimming at V came to 4 bases and at J to 2 bases, leaving 11 bases not matched to a gene. The germline CDR1 and CDR2 sequences are SGHNT and YYREEE (reference sequence). DNA of the CDR3: TGTGCCAGCAGCACAAGAGGGACTAGGGGGACCTACAATGAGCAGTTCTTC. Translation: CASSTRGTRGTYNEQFF.

The chain recombines TRBV4-2 with TRBJ2-1; 12 bases agree with TRBD2. There are 18 residues in the CDR3. V was clipped by 2 bases and J by 8 bases; unmatched bases: 13. Germline V gives CDR1 LGHNA, CDR2 YNFKEQ. CDR3 in amino acids: CASSQPHLAGGFMDEQFF. DNA for the CDR3: TGTGCCAGCAGCCAACCTCACCTAGCGGGAGGGTTTATGGATGAGCAGTTCTTC.

The rearrangement uses TRBV19 and TRBJ2-1, with D perhaps TRBD2 (7 bases). This CDR3 spans 14 amino acids. CDR1 is LNHDA, CDR2 SQIVND, per germline (reference sequence). Trimming left V 7 bases short and J 3 bases short, with 13 bases between. CDR3 in amino acids: CASMRGRGYNEQFF. CDR3 coding DNA: TGTGCCAGTATGAGGGGGAGGGGCTACAATGAGCAGTTCTTC.

The V and J genes are TRBV20-1 and TRBJ1-1; D is ambiguous. Trimming removed 3 bases from V and 2 bases from J, with 4 bases in between. CDR1 DFQATT and CDR2 SNEGSKA come from the germline V gene (reference sequence). The CDR3 consists of 11 residues. CDR3 in amino acids: CSASRNTEAFF. In DNA form, the CDR3 reads TGCAGTGCTAGCAGAAACACTGAAGCTTTCTTT.

J is TRBJ2-3 and V is TRBV28; no definite D call. CDR1 MDHEN and CDR2 SYDVKM come from the germline V gene. The CDR3 extends over 12 amino acids. Trimming stripped 5 bases from V and 2 bases from J, with 5 bases between. The CDR3 protein is CASSPSTDTQYF. CDR3 nucleotide sequence: TGTGCCAGCAGTCCCTCCACAGATACGCAGTATTTT.

The CDR3 region is CASSTTLAGVTDEQYF. DNA of the CDR3: TGCGCCAGCAGCACTACCTTAGCGGGTGTTACCGACGAGCAGTACTTC. The V gene is TRBV4-3, the J gene TRBJ2-7; 7 bases match TRBD2. The CDR3 runs to 16 residues. V shed 5 bases, J shed 5 bases, and the junction held 15 bases outside the gene matches. Germline V gene sequence: CDR1 LGHNA, CDR2 YSLEER.

The chain links TRBV29-1 to TRBJ1-2; D uncertain. The CDR3 is made up of 14 amino acids. Trimming left V 0 bases short and J 5 bases short, with 13 bases between. CDR1 is SQVTM and CDR2 is ANQGSEA in the germline V gene. As DNA, the CDR3 is TGCAGCGTTGAAGATATCGGGAAGGGATATGGCTACACCTTC. Translated, it gives CSVEDIGKGYGYTF.

The chain combines TRBV7-2 with TRBJ2-5; D call uncertain. Deletions cut 6 bases from V and 2 bases from J, with 13 bases between. This CDR3 has 14 amino acids. Germline lookup yields CDR1 SGHTA and CDR2 FQGNSA. CDR3 residues: CASSSTLGQETQYF. CDR3 nucleotide sequence: TGTGCCAGCAGTTCAACCCTAGGTCAAGAGACCCAGTACTTC.

V gene TRBV11-3 combines with J gene TRBJ2-1, with D possibly matching TRBD2 (5 bases). The CDR3 is 15 residues long. Germline V gene sequence: CDR1 SGHNT, CDR2 YENEEA. V gave up 3 bases and J gave up 0 bases, with 9 bases separating them. CDR3 protein: CASSFGGFSYNEQFF. As DNA, the CDR3 is TGTGCCAGCAGCTTTGGCGGGTTCTCCTACAATGAGCAGTTCTTC.

This clone appeared a single time. J is TRBJ2-3 and V is TRBV24-1, with TRBD2 matching 13 bases. V lost 5 bases, J lost 3 bases, and 4 bases stayed unmatched. Germline CDR1 reads KGHDR; CDR2 reads SFDVKD. The CDR3 loop spans 16 amino acids. CDR3 in amino acids: CATSGWTSGSTDTQYF. The DNA for the CDR3 is TGTGCCACCAGTGGCTGGACTAGCGGGAGTACAGATACGCAGTATTTT.

The rearrangement links TRBV5-4 to TRBJ2-4; TRBD2 matches at 11 bases. With V trimmed by 2 bases and J by 0 bases, 7 bases remained unmatched. CDR3 length equals 18 residues. Per germline, CDR1 SGHNT and CDR2 YYREEE (reference sequence). For the CDR3, the DNA is TGTGCCAGCAGCTTTGGGGGGACTAGCGGTCTAGCCAAAAACATTCAGTACTTC. It translates to CASSFGGTSGLAKNIQYF.

This sequence joins TRBV27 and TRBJ2-7, with 10 bases identical to TRBD2. This CDR3 has 17 amino acids. The J segment lost 5 bases and the V segment lost 5 bases, leaving 15 bases of the junction unmatched. Germline-derived CDR1 and CDR2 are MNHEY and SMNVEV (reference sequence). CDR3 region: CASSPRGAGGPRNEQYF. The CDR3 nucleotides are TGTGCCAGCAGTCCCCGGGGAGCGGGAGGGCCCAGGAACGAGCAGTACTTC.

The rearrangement uses TRBV24-1 and TRBJ2-1; the match to TRBD2 covers 8 bases. The CDR3 length is 13 residues. Trimming cost V 5 bases and J 13 bases; bases outside gene matches: 9. The germline CDR1 and CDR2 sequences are KGHDR and SFDVKD. CDR3 sequence: CATSALFSGTQFF. The CDR3 nucleotides are TGTGCCACCAGTGCCCTCTTTAGCGGGACCCAGTTCTTC.

The rearrangement uses TRBV7-8 and TRBJ1-2; TRBD1 aligns across 7 bases. V shed 2 bases, J shed 7 bases, and the junction held 4 bases outside the gene matches. Germline V gene data show CDR1 as SGHVS and CDR2 as FQNEAQ. This CDR3 is 13 amino acids long. Here the CDR3 DNA reads TGTGCCAGCAGCTTACAGGGGGTCGGTGGCTACACCTTC. It encodes CASSLQGVGGYTF.

The rearrangement joins TRBV19 to TRBJ2-3; possibly TRBD2 for D (6 bases). V was shortened by 7 bases and J by 8 bases, with 19 bases between the two germline ends. This CDR3 contains 14 residues. Germline CDR1 is LNHDA and CDR2 is SQIVND (reference sequence). The CDR3 is CASNGDWRVGTQYF. Here the CDR3 DNA reads TGTGCCAGTAACGGGGACTGGAGGGTCGGTACGCAGTATTTT.

The rearrangement links TRBV5-6 to TRBJ2-6; 7 positions agree with TRBD1. The CDR3 totals 18 residues. V was pared by 7 bases and J by 0 bases, with 13 bases of the junction left unmatched. From germline, CDR1 is SGHDT and CDR2 YYEEEE. CDR3 sequence reads: CASSETGTSDSGANVLTF. The CDR3 DNA follows: TGTGCCAGCTCCGAGACAGGGACAAGCGACTCTGGGGCCAACGTCCTGACTTTC.